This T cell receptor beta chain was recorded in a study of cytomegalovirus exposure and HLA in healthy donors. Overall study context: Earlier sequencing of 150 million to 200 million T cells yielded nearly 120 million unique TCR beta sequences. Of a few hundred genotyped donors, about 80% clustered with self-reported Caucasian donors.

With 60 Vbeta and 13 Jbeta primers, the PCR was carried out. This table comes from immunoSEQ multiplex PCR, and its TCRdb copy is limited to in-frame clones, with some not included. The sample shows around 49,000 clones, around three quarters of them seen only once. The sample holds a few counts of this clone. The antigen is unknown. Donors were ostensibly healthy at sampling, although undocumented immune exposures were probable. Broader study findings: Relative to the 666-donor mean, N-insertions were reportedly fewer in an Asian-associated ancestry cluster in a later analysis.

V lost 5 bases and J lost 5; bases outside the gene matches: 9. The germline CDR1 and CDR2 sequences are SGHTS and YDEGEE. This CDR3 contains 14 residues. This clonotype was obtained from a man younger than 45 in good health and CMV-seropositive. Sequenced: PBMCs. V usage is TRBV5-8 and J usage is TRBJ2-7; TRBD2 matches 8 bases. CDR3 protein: CASRETGGRNEQYF. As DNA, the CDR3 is TGTGCCAGCAGAGAGACGGGGGGGCGGAACGAGCAGTACTTC.